A selection of T cell receptor beta chains follows, all from one sample in a study of blood T cell repertoires in COVID-19. Clones were sequenced by immunoSEQ multiplex PCR, and TCRdb holds only the in-frame ones, with some missing. The sample has more than 140,000 clones; about 82% are singletons. The sequenced sample consisted of peripheral blood. The receptors come from a woman aged 55 to 70 with acute or convalescent COVID-19. Both conserved end residues are part of each CDR3. Fields, in order: CDR3 length, V gene, D gene, J gene, clone size, CDR3 DNA, CDR3 protein. A D gene is named only where the DNA matches it firmly. The size entry is marked missing in some rows and otherwise reads once, few, many or a size class.

>15|TRBV11-3|TRBD2|TRBJ2-4|-
TGTGCCAGCAGCTTAGTGTTAGCGGGGGCAAACATTCAGTACTTC
CASSLVLAGANIQYF
>17|TRBV9|TRBD2|TRBJ2-2|-
TGTGCCAGCAGCCTTGGGACTAGCGGGGGTCTGACCGGGGAGCTGTTTTTT
CASSLGTSGGLTGELFF
>18|TRBV5-1|TRBD2|TRBJ2-5|few
TGCGCCAGCAGCTTGGGGGCTAGCGGGGAGGCCGGCGGAGAGACCCAGTACTTC
CASSLGASGEAGGETQYF
>17|TRBV28|TRBD1|TRBJ1-5|-
TGTGCCAGCAGCGTCCGGGACAGGGGGCGCTGGGGTCAGCCCCAGCATTTT
CASSVRDRGRWGQPQHF
>14|TRBV5-1|TRBD1|TRBJ2-5|-
TGCGCCAGCAACATGGGACAGGGATATGAGACCCAGTACTTC
CASNMGQGYETQYF
>14|TRBV6-5|TRBD1|TRBJ1-4|-
TGTGCCAGCTCCGTAGTGGGACAGCGCGAAAAACTGTTTTTT
CASSVVGQREKLFF
>13|TRBV4-1|-|TRBJ2-7|-
TGCGCCAGCAGCCCTAGTGGAAGCTACGAGCAGTACTTC
CASSPSGSYEQYF
>14|TRBV7-2|-|TRBJ2-1|-
TGTGCCAGCAGCCTCAACGCTCTAGCTCTTGAGCAGTTCTTC
CASSLNALALEQFF
>16|TRBV5-4|-|TRBJ2-5|once
TGTGCCAGCAGCTTACCCACTGCCAGGGGAGTTGAGACCCAGTACTTC
CASSLPTARGVETQYF
>15|TRBV30|TRBD2|TRBJ2-5|-
TGTGCCGGTGGATCGGGACTAGCGCCCCAAGAGACCCAGTACTTC
CAGGSGLAPQETQYF
>13|TRBV27|TRBD2|TRBJ2-1|-
TGTGCCAGCAAGAGCGGGGCCTACAATGAGCAGTTCTTC
CASKSGAYNEQFF
>16|TRBV5-4|TRBD2|TRBJ2-5|-
TGTGCCAGCAGCGGGACTAGCGGGGGGGCCAGAGAGACCCAGTACTTC
CASSGTSGGARETQYF
>13|TRBV12-3/TRBV12-4|-|TRBJ1-5|-
TGTGCCAGCAGTTTCAGGGAATCTCAGCCCCAGCATTTT
CASSFRESQPQHF
>15|TRBV11-2|-|TRBJ1-2|-
TGTGCCAGCAGCCCAGAGGGACACGCGACCTATGGCTACACCTTC
CASSPEGHATYGYTF
>16|TRBV6-6|TRBD1|TRBJ1-6|once
TGTGCCAGCAGTCTAACAGGGGTATCCTATAATTCACCCCTCCACTTT
CASSLTGVSYNSPLHF
>14|TRBV28|TRBD1|TRBJ1-5|once
TGTGCCAGCAGTTTGGGACAGGGGGGTCAGCCCCAGCATTTT
CASSLGQGGQPQHF
>13|TRBV27|-|TRBJ1-4|-
TGTGCCAGCAGCGGCAGGGTGGGGGAAAAACTGTTTTTT
CASSGRVGEKLFF
>13|TRBV30|-|TRBJ2-2|-
TGTGCCTGGAGACAGGGAACCACCGGGGAGCTGTTTTTT
CAWRQGTTGELFF
>15|TRBV9|-|TRBJ1-5|-
TGTGCCAGCAGCGTAGCTAGGAAGGGGCAACAGCCCCAGCATTTT
CASSVARKGQQPQHF
>12|TRBV28|-|TRBJ1-2|-
TGTGCCAGCTATTGGGGAGCCCGTGGCTACACCTTC
CASYWGARGYTF
>16|TRBV3-1/TRBV3-2|-|TRBJ1-1|few
TGTGCCAGCAGCGCGGAAGGAGTCGGGATGAACACTGAAGCTTTCTTT
CASSAEGVGMNTEAFF
>12|TRBV5-1|-|TRBJ2-2|-
TGCGCCAGCAAGCGGGACACCGGGGAGCTGTTTTTT
CASKRDTGELFF
>13|TRBV28|-|TRBJ2-5|-
TGTGCCAGCAGTTCAGGGGAGGGAGAGACCCAGTACTTC
CASSSGEGETQYF
>18|TRBV10-1|TRBD1|TRBJ2-7|-
TGCGCCAGCAGTGAGGCCCTTCCGGGACAGGGACTTTCCTACGAGCAGTACTTC
CASSEALPGQGLSYEQYF
>14|TRBV11-2|-|TRBJ2-7|-
TGTGCCAGCAGCTTAGATCTTCGGGGTCACGAGCAGTACTTC
CASSLDLRGHEQYF
>16|TRBV5-1|TRBD1|TRBJ1-2|-
TGCGCCAGCAGCTTGAGGGACAGGGCTTCCAACTATGGCTACACCTTC
CASSLRDRASNYGYTF
>14|TRBV7-8|-|TRBJ1-1|-
TGTGCCAGCAGCCTTCCCGGGGGAAACACTGAAGCTTTCTTT
CASSLPGGNTEAFF
>15|TRBV6-5|TRBD2|TRBJ2-7|-
TGTGCCAGCAGTTACTCGAATAAGTGGCAGGGAGGGGAGTACTTC
CASSYSNKWQGGEYF
>18|TRBV4-1|TRBD2|TRBJ2-3|-
TGCGCCAGCAGCCAAGATTCGCGTCGCGGGGGTAGTCGGCATACGCAGTATTTT
CASSQDSRRGGSRHTQYF
>17|TRBV5-1|TRBD1|TRBJ1-4|-
TGCGCCAGCAGCTTGCTTGGGACAGGGGGTCTCCATGAAAAACTGTTTTTT
CASSLLGTGGLHEKLFF
>13|TRBV18|TRBD2|TRBJ2-5|-
TGTGCCAGCTCTCCGGGGGGGCAAGAGACCCAGTACTTC
CASSPGGQETQYF
>13|TRBV15|-|TRBJ1-2|-
TGTGCCACCAGCGCAGGAGGGAACTATGGCTACACCTTC
CATSAGGNYGYTF
>14|TRBV19|-|TRBJ1-1|-
TGTGCCAGTAGTATTTGGCAAGTGAACACTGAAGCTTTCTTT
CASSIWQVNTEAFF
>11|TRBV10-2|-|TRBJ2-2|few
TGCGCCAGCCTCTTGAGCGGGGAGCTGTTTTTT
CASLLSGELFF
>15|TRBV6-2/TRBV6-3|TRBD1|TRBJ1-2|-
TGTGCCAGCGGCCGGGACAGTTTCTCTAACTATGGCTACACCTTC
CASGRDSFSNYGYTF
>16|TRBV6-2/TRBV6-3|-|TRBJ1-5|-
TGTGCCAGCAGTTCCCCCGCCCGGGGGTCAAATCAGCCCCAGCATTTT
CASSSPARGSNQPQHF
>17|TRBV10-3|TRBD2|TRBJ2-5|-
TGTGCCATCAGTGCCCTCCCCCTGGGAGCGGGGGACGAGACCCAGTACTTC
CAISALPLGAGDETQYF
>13|TRBV6-5|-|TRBJ1-1|once
TGTGCCAGCACTTTAGCTCCGAACACTGAAGCTTTCTTT
CASTLAPNTEAFF
>11|TRBV4-1|-|TRBJ1-1|-
TGCGCCAGCAGCAGGGGCACTGAAGCTTTCTTT
CASSRGTEAFF
>15|TRBV5-1|-|TRBJ2-2|-
TGCGCCAGCAGCTTGAACCGGGTTGGCACCGGGGAGCTGTTTTTT
CASSLNRVGTGELFF
>15|TRBV27|TRBD2|TRBJ2-1|-
TGTGCCAGCAGTCCCGGGACTAGCGAAGGTAATGAGCAGTTCTTC
CASSPGTSEGNEQFF
>14|TRBV3-1/TRBV3-2|TRBD1|TRBJ1-5|-
TGTGCCAGCAGCCGGGGGACAGGCGGGCAGCCCCAGCATTTT
CASSRGTGGQPQHF
>13|TRBV28|-|TRBJ1-1|-
TGTGCCAGCAGTTTTACCGCCCTAAAGAGGGCTTTCTTT
CASSFTALKRAFF
>15|TRBV3-1/TRBV3-2|-|TRBJ2-7|-
TGTGCCAGCAGCCAAGGATTTGGGACAACCTCCGAGCAGTACTTC
CASSQGFGTTSEQYF